This T cell receptor beta chain is from a study of vaccination and CD4 T cells after COVID-19. On the study more broadly: Post-COVID sampling occurred a median about 100 days after diagnosis (range 35 to 161). For post-vaccine samples, collection took place a median about 72 days after dose two, ranging from 14 to 241.

With 8 bases removed from V and 5 bases from J, the gap between germline ends came to 19 bases. The germline V gene encodes CDR1 MNHNS and CDR2 SASEGT. The CDR3 spans 15 residues. Sequenced with the Oncomine TCR Beta short-read assay was DNA taken from cultured CD4+ T cells. TCRdb recomputed calls from the PCR reads with MiXCR, one row per CDR3 protein. This sample has roughly 4,800 distinct CDR3 sequences, with 60% found just once. As for this clonotype: What it recognizes is unknown.

Sample treatment: roughly 10-day PBMC culture with coronavirus spike peptide pools or control peptides (ViraFEST assay). Prior to the COVID-19 pandemic (2011-2018), the unexposed donor's CD4+ T cells were collected. PBMCs, plated at some 1.8 million per well, were grown in the presence of 9.5 to 10 IU/ml IL-2 and 8.5 to 10 ug/ml peptide pools. Sequencing was carried out using CD4+ T cells from blood, cultured in vitro. The chain is built from TRBV6-1 and TRBJ2-4; perhaps TRBD2 as D (6 bases). The clonotype originates from a human donor in good health. The CDR3 reads CASLRVRDSQNIQYF. The CDR3 nucleotides read TGTGCCAGCCTTAGAGTCCGGGACTCCCAAAACATTCAGTACTTC.